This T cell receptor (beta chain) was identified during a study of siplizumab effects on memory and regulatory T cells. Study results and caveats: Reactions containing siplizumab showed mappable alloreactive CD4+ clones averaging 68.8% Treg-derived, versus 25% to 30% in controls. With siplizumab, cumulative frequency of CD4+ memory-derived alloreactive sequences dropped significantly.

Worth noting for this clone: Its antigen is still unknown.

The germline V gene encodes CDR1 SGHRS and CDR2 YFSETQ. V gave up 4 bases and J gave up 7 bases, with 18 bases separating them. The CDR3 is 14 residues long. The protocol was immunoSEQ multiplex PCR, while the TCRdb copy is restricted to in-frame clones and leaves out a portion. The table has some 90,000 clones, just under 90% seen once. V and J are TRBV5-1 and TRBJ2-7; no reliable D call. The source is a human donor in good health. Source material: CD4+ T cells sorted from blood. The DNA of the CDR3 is TGCGCCAGCAGCCTGGGGTACTTCGGGCTGGAGCAGTACTTC. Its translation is CASSLGYFGLEQYF.